Reported below is one TCR beta chain. Its antigen is still unknown. Base qualities are missing; no much larger clone stands one base away. These data are taken from a study of cytomegalovirus exposure and HLA in healthy donors (dated by TCRdb to 2017 to 2019). Concerning the study at large: An earlier analysis of roughly 570 of the donors reported around 280 Gb of sequence data and around 120 million unique TCR beta sequences obtained from roughly 180 million T cells. A later analysis re-analyzed previously published TCR beta repertoires from approximately 700 donors and added high-resolution HLA genotyping to study TCR occurrence patterns. Class I and class II HLA loci were covered by the typing at four-digit resolution. The T cell repertoires of some 700 subjects were profiled by immunosequencing and related to cytomegalovirus serostatus. An earlier analysis of about 600 of the donors used high-throughput TCR beta sequencing to judge whether each TCR beta V gene segment behaved as functional or pseudogenic. The study aimed to test whether cataloging public T cell receptors could reveal signatures of past pathogen exposure. An early release covering roughly 640 HLA-typed donors comprised around 300 gigabases of sequencing data and some 79 million unique TCR sequences. Among around 400 genotyped donors of the cohort, an average of approximately 200,000 unique TCR beta nucleotide sequences was sequenced per donor, of which 15% to 20% were non-productive. In a later genetic analysis, genome-wide SNP genotypes for about three fifths of the roughly 670 donors were used, and that subset was treated as a discovery cohort. Because of strong linkage in the cohort, roughly 5 DR-DQ haplotypes were treated as single units for association and clustering. Besides the first cohort of roughly 640 subjects, a separate validation cohort made up of over a hundred different subjects was used. The number of typed donors differed by locus: about 620-640 for A, B, C, DRB1 and DQB1; some 500 for DQA1; approximately 610 for DPA1; and some 470 for DPB1. Donor age, sex, ethnicity and CMV serostatus were collected together with the repertoire data. Of the roughly 400 genotyped donors, around 81% fell in the genetic ancestry cluster associated with self-reported Caucasian donors. In the later analysis, no new phenotypic data were used to find candidate immune exposures; instead, reliance was placed on TCR beta sequences and their occurrence across donors. All discovery cohort repertoires had been generated on a single sequencing platform. To predict cytomegalovirus infection status, the study combined high-throughput TCR immunosequencing, statistical association of individual TCRs with disease status, and machine learning. The full study reports these points: In a later analysis, HLA-associated TCR beta chains showed more clonal expansion and lower generation probabilities than non-associated chains that were equally common. A further reported finding was that TCR beta sequences accurately predicted the HLA-A and HLA-B alleles for most subjects in the first cohort. A group of highly shared sequence variants was considered likely to be a technical artifact of the sequencing pipeline. Some IMGT-functional V segments, including TRBV6-2 and TRBV6-3, could not be distinguished by the 87-base-pair reads and were therefore excluded. A later analysis found that most CMV-associated TCR beta chains appeared HLA-restricted, with HLA associations seemingly driven largely by CMV exposure. Cytomegalovirus status was reported to be diagnosed by the classifier with high specificity and sensitivity in both the original and validation cohorts. Linkage disequilibrium might explain the correlated functional status among segregating V segments, but an unknown experimental factor could not be ruled out. Specific HLA alleles were associated with more than 15,000 TCR beta sequences at a false discovery rate of 0.05 in a later analysis. In vitro tests confirmed that three of the cytomegalovirus-associated TCR beta chains recognize cytomegalovirus antigens. A later genetic analysis reported fewer N-insertions in productive TCRs among donors in an Asian-associated ancestry cluster than the roughly 700-donor mean. The study gave a list of about 150 TCR beta chains associated with cytomegalovirus. Most TCR sequences were observed very rarely across donors, whereas some public TCRs were present in many individuals. Presence/absence analyses assumed roughly uniform sequencing depth across donors, an assumption that may not hold. Because HLA typing was unavailable for some donors at each locus, only the typed subset was used in association tests. Approximately 18 rarely observed V segments, including chromosome 9 orphons, were excluded from the earlier analysis of approximately 600 of the donors because counts were too low. Broadly in line with IMGT annotations, most TCR beta V segments showed up in productive rearrangements about 87% or about 30% of the time in an earlier analysis of a few hundred of the donors. According to the authors, the approach could potentially be generalized to other disease states and immunological phenotypes. Several of the top co-occurrence clusters appeared to be linked to parvovirus B19, influenza, CMV and Epstein-Barr virus, according to a later analysis. V-gene and J-gene trimming of TCR beta chains was associated with a missense DCLRE1C variant in a later genetic analysis, and the association was replicated in an independent cohort. A later analysis found that TCR association rates varied across HLA loci, with DRB1 alleles showing the most associated TCRs and HLA-C alleles the fewest. In this cohort, only TCR beta chains were sequenced, and detectable features were limited by the absence of alpha or paired-chain data. The only immune exposure information available for the cohort was CMV serostatus. Assigning TCR associations to individual alleles was difficult when HLA alleles, especially DR and DQ, strongly co-occurred.

The cohort comprised around 690 healthy bone marrow donors. At the time of sampling, every cohort member was nominally healthy, though immune exposures that went unrecorded were likely present. The donor tested CMV seronegative, placing the donor among the roughly 340 seronegative members of the cohort. Each donor provided a peripheral blood sample, and peripheral blood mononuclear cells were used for TCR beta sequencing. The Qiagen DNeasy Blood Extraction Kit was used to extract genomic DNA from the blood cell samples. CDR1 and CDR2 are read off the germline V gene as MNHEY and SVGAGI. Trimming at the junction amounts to 4 bases on V and 7 bases on J, and the germline ends lie 9 bases apart. Including the terminal cysteine and phenylalanine, the CDR3 comprises 12 residues. Here the CDR3 DNA is all that survives: 36 bases in frame from base 1. Library creation used the immunoSEQ multiplex PCR assay. The multiplex PCR relied on a mix of 60 forward primers for TCR Vbeta segments and 13 reverse primers for TCR Jbeta segments. The CDR3 region of rearranged TCR beta genes was amplified from genomic DNA by a multiplex PCR assay. Amplified TCR beta libraries were sequenced as 87-base-pair reads on the Illumina HiSeq System. From the authors' description of their analysis: A later analysis tallied roughly 78 million unique TCR beta chains across the 640 or so repertoires, and around 12 million of those chains were shared by two or more donors. Raw reads were error-corrected and collapsed into unique sequences with a nearest-neighbor algorithm that merged closely related sequences to remove PCR and sequencing errors. Alignment of CDR3 sequences to IMGT reference sequences was used to assign V, D and J gene segments. For a sequence to be retained, a match of at least six nucleotides was required to both a V gene segment and a J gene segment. A rearrangement was called productive if the CDR3 had no stop codons and remained in frame with V and J, and every other rearrangement was called non-productive. CDR3 was defined by IMGT convention, running from the second conserved V-encoded cysteine to the conserved J-encoded phenylalanine. The earlier analysis of some 540 of the donors excluded any sequence lacking an unambiguous match to a single V gene segment. In an earlier analysis of 587 of the donors, a V segment was called functional when productive rearrangements were above 56.7%, and segregating when the standard deviation between donors exceeded 5%. A statistical classification framework was built for diagnosing cytomegalovirus status from the catalog of TCR beta chain sequences. A later analysis assigned V and J genes by comparing TCR nucleotide sequences with IMGT/GENE-DB human TR gene sequences. Using the TCRdist pipeline, a later analysis assigned CDR3 sequences along with most-parsimonious VDJ recombination scenarios. In a later analysis, each TCR beta chain was defined by its CDR3 amino acid sequence together with its V-gene family, and reads without a unique V-gene family were excluded. As a way to deal with suspected cross-contamination and a sequencing artifact, a later analysis dropped hundreds of nucleotide sequences that were highly shared and had low generation probability. In a later analysis, a clonal expansion index for each public chain was calculated from normalized within-repertoire ranks of inferred template counts. In a later analysis, generation probabilities were computed with a VDJ recombination model fitted to out-of-frame rearrangements, and the resulting probabilities were checked against IGoR. Hypergeometric tests were used in a later analysis to score TCR-TCR, TCR-HLA and TCR-CMV co-occurrence, with a repertoire-size bias correction applied to the TCR pairs. A later analysis estimated false discovery rates by permuting HLA or CMV assignments 20 times. In a later analysis, co-occurring TCRs were grouped with DBSCAN, and TCRdist sequence similarity was added when clustering was performed within HLA-allele-positive subsets. Co-occurrence clustering excluded repertoires with fewer than 30,000 or more than 120,000 public chains, plus five with anomalous nucleotide sharing. TCRdb limited this immuneACCESS table to in-frame rearrangements with V and J called. A share of clones is missing; checked studies link under half to unresolved V genes, and the rest is unexplained. V and J calls and clone size come straight from that table; D and trimming were deduced from the DNA. The sample yields 150,000 to 200,000 clones; around four fifths were counted once. Roughly 1.4% of the sample is taken by the ten largest.

The chain joins TRBV6-5 to TRBJ2-3; the D segment could be TRBD2, given 6 matching bases. This clonotype was obtained from a woman younger than 45 in good health and CMV-seronegative. Material: PBMCs. CDR3 protein: CASSSTSNTQYF. The DNA sequence follows: TGTGCCAGCAGTTCTACTAGCAATACGCAGTATTTT.